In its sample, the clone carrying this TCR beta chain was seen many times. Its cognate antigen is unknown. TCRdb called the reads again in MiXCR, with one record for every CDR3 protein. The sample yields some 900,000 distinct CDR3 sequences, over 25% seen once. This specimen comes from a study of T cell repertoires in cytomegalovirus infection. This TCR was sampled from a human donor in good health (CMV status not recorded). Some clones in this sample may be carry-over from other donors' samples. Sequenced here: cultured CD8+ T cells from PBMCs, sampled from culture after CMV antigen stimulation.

CDR3 DNA sequence: TGTGCCAGCAGCTTAACAGGACAGGGGACCCTATATGGCTACACCTTC. It encodes CASSLTGQGTLYGYTF. The chain has TRBV7-8 and TRBJ1-2, with 9 bases that match TRBD1. With 2 bases clipped from V and 5 bases from J, the junction kept 9 bases outside the gene matches. Germline CDR1 and CDR2: SGHVS and FQNEAQ. This CDR3 is 16 amino acids long.